The 10 T cell receptor beta chains reported below all come from one sample, sequenced in a study of T cell responses to AZD1222 COVID-19 vaccine. Produced via immunoSEQ multiplex PCR; TCRdb's table is partial and in-frame only. The repertoire holds around 130,000 clones, with 89% as singletons. The sequencing here drew on peripheral blood, taken 28 days after the second AZD1222 dose. Source of these receptors: an adult who received the AZD1222 COVID-19 vaccine.

V usage is TRBV7-2 and J usage is TRBJ2-1; 7 bases line up with TRBD2. This CDR3 is 14 amino acids long. The V gene's germline CDR1 is SGHTA and CDR2 FQGNSA. The junction had 10 bases not matched to a gene; V was cut back by 8 bases and J by 6 bases. CDR3 nucleotides: TGTGCCAGCGCGGGGGTACAGTGGGCCAATGAGCAGTTCTTC. It translates to CASAGVQWANEQFF.

The chain links TRBV7-2 to TRBJ2-5; no reliable D call. This CDR3 comprises 15 residues. Trimming removed 5 bases from V and 2 bases from J, with 15 bases in between. Germline lookup yields CDR1 SGHTA and CDR2 FQGNSA. The CDR3 DNA is TGTGCCAGCAGCGTCGGCCCCCTGATTCAAGAGACCCAGTACTTC. Encoded protein: CASSVGPLIQETQYF.

In the case of this clone: The same CDR3 also results from other DNA sequences found in this sample. This chain connects TRBV7-3 to TRBJ2-1, with TRBD1 matching 7 bases. The V segment lost 4 bases and the J segment 5 bases; nucleotides outside the gene matches: 8. Looked up from germline, CDR1 is SGHTA and CDR2 is FQGTGA. The CDR3 extends over 15 amino acids. The CDR3 region is CASSSLTGIDNEQFF. The CDR3 DNA reads as TGTGCCAGCAGCTCATTGACAGGGATCGACAATGAGCAGTTCTTC.

V is TRBV29-1 and J is TRBJ1-5; D gene uncertain. This CDR3 comprises 13 residues. Germline CDR1 reads SQVTM; CDR2 reads ANQGSEA. V lost 2 bases, J lost 7 bases, and 12 bases lay in between. CDR3 DNA: TGCAGCGTTGAAATACAGCCAAGCCAGCCCCAGCATTTT. As protein: CSVEIQPSQPQHF.

J is TRBJ2-2 and V is TRBV5-4; D possibly matches TRBD1 or TRBD2 (7 bases each). There are 15 residues in the CDR3. The germline CDR1 and CDR2 sequences are SGHNT and YYREEE (reference sequence). V gave up 4 bases and J gave up 7 bases, with 17 bases separating them. The DNA for the CDR3 is TGTGCCAGCAGCGGGACAGCGGGGCTGGGCGGGGAGCTGTTTTTT. Translated, it gives CASSGTAGLGGELFF.

The chain couples TRBV2 to TRBJ2-2, with 8 bases matching TRBD1. In germline, CDR1 is SNHLY, CDR2 FYNNEI. This CDR3 has 14 amino acids. V was clipped by 4 bases and J by 6 bases; unmatched bases: 4. The CDR3 sequence is CASSARTGSGELFF. CDR3 sequence (DNA): TGTGCCAGCAGTGCCCGGACAGGGTCCGGGGAGCTGTTTTTT.

V usage is TRBV1 and J usage is TRBJ2-1. TRBV1 is recorded as a pseudogene. The CDR3 loop spans 20 amino acids. CDR3 DNA: TGCACCAGCAGCCTAGGGGCACAGGGAGTTAGCGGAGGGGCCCACAATGAGCAGTTCTTC. Its translation is CTSSLGAQGVSGGAHNEQFF.

The chain recombines TRBV2 with TRBJ1-4; D uncertain. This CDR3 contains 14 residues. Per the germline V gene, CDR1 is SNHLY and CDR2 is FYNNEI. Trimming left V 6 bases short and J 0 bases short, with 8 bases between. CDR3 in amino acids: CASRTGSTNEKLFF. DNA of the CDR3: TGTGCCAGCAGGACGGGTTCAACTAATGAAAAACTGTTTTTT.

The chain links TRBV7-9 to TRBJ1-2; D remains ambiguous. CDR1 SEHNR and CDR2 FQNEAQ come from the germline V gene (reference sequence). Between the trimmed V and J ends, which lost 1 base and 8 bases, there was a span of 17 bases. This CDR3 has 15 amino acids. The CDR3 region has the DNA TGTGCCAGCAGCTTAGTCGGCCTTGACCTCGCGGGCTACACCTTC. It translates to CASSLVGLDLAGYTF.

The V call is TRBV10-3, the J call TRBJ1-2; 10 nucleotides match TRBD1. CDR1 is ENHRY, CDR2 SYGVKD, per germline. The V segment lost 6 bases and the J segment 6 bases; nucleotides outside the gene matches: 4. CDR3 length: 13 amino acids. The CDR3, as DNA: TGTGCCATCAGGAGACAGGGGGCTGATGGCTACACCTTC. Translating gives CAIRRQGADGYTF.